The 27 T cell receptor beta chains below were found in one sample sequenced in a study of blood T cell repertoires in COVID-19. The repertoire was sequenced with immunoSEQ multiplex PCR; TCRdb's copy has only in-frame clones and lacks some. This table holds roughly 310,000 clones, around nine tenths found once. The material sequenced was peripheral blood. The receptors stem from a woman aged 50 to 65 with active or convalescent COVID-19.

The V gene is TRBV6-5, the J gene TRBJ2-1, with 7 nucleotides matching TRBD2. The germline gives CDR1 MNHEY, CDR2 SVGAGI. V gave up 4 bases and J gave up 2 bases; unmatched junction bases: 8. The CDR3 sequence is 16 residues long. This chain's CDR3 is CASSSKLASAYNEQFF. In nucleotides, the CDR3 is TGTGCCAGCAGTTCCAAACTAGCGAGCGCCTACAATGAGCAGTTCTTC.

This rearrangement joins TRBV18 to TRBJ1-6; D is unclear. V lost 2 bases, J lost 10 bases, and 18 bases lay in between. The CDR3 contains 16 residues. Germline values: CDR1 KGHSH, CDR2 LQKENI. The CDR3 reads CASSPSPGSSGSPLHF. In nucleotides, the CDR3 is TGTGCCAGCTCACCATCACCGGGGTCTTCGGGCTCACCCCTCCACTTT.

CDR3 sequence: CASSSWLGTTYEQYF. CDR3 DNA sequence: TGTGCCAGCAGTTCCTGGCTGGGGACAACCTACGAGCAGTACTTC. The chain combines TRBV6-2 or TRBV6-3 with TRBJ2-7; D perhaps matches TRBD1 (6 bases). Germline V gene data show CDR1 as MNHEY and CDR2 as SVGEGT. The CDR3 contains 15 residues. The V end lost 4 bases, the J end lost 2 bases, and 15 bases lay between the germline ends.

The V and J genes are TRBV5-1 and TRBJ2-5; possible D gene TRBD1, 6 bases. CDR1 is SGHRS and CDR2 is YFSETQ in the germline V gene. The CDR3 covers 15 residues. The V and J ends lost 0 bases and 5 bases respectively, with 14 bases between them. Here the CDR3 reads CASSLAGQPGETQYF. The CDR3 nucleotides read TGCGCCAGCAGCTTGGCCGGACAGCCAGGGGAGACCCAGTACTTC.

The V and J genes are TRBV30 and TRBJ2-5; TRBD2 matches at 9 bases. The length of the CDR3 is 13 residues. Trimming cost V 4 bases and J 5 bases; bases outside gene matches: 5. Germline lookup yields CDR1 GTSNPN and CDR2 SVGIG (reference sequence). The chain's CDR3 is CAWISGGRETQYF. The CDR3 bases are TGTGCCTGGATTAGCGGGGGAAGGGAGACCCAGTACTTC. Variable domain in full (rest from reference TRBV30 and TRBJ2-5): SQTIHQWPATLVQPVGSPLSLECTVEGTSNPNLYWYRQAAGRGLQLLFYSVGIGQISSEVPQNLSASRPQDRQFILSSKKLLLSDSGFYLCAWISGGRETQYFGPGTRLLVL.

This chain connects TRBV6-5 to TRBJ1-5, with D perhaps TRBD1 (6 bases). Between the trimmed V and J ends, which lost 6 bases and 5 bases, there was a span of 17 bases. The CDR3 is made up of 15 amino acids. CDR1 and CDR2 (germline): MNHEY, SVGAGI. In DNA form, the CDR3 reads TGTGCCAGCAGCATAACAGGGCTCTCGTATCAGCCCCAGCATTTT. Encoded protein: CASSITGLSYQPQHF.

V is TRBV7-9 and J is TRBJ2-7; tentative D call: TRBD2 (6 bases). The V and J ends lost 1 base and 5 bases respectively, with 15 bases between them. The CDR3 sequence is 15 residues long. CDR1 SEHNR and CDR2 FQNEAQ come from the germline V gene (reference sequence). The CDR3 reads CASSLGPGVGDEQYF. CDR3 bases: TGTGCCAGCAGCTTAGGTCCGGGGGTAGGGGACGAGCAGTACTTC.

This chain connects TRBV5-4 to TRBJ2-6, with TRBD1 matching over 7 bases. This CDR3 region has 15 residues. Germline CDR1 SGHNT, CDR2 YYREEE (reference sequence). Trimming cost V 3 bases and J 4 bases; bases outside gene matches: 4. The DNA of the CDR3 is TGTGCCAGCAGCTATACAGGGGTCGGGGCCAACGTCCTGACTTTC. It codes for CASSYTGVGANVLTF.

The rearrangement joins TRBV7-8 to TRBJ2-7; TRBD2 agrees at 7 bases. There are 14 residues in the CDR3. Germline V gene data show CDR1 as SGHVS and CDR2 as FQNEAQ. Trimming cost V 5 bases and J 3 bases; bases outside gene matches: 7. The CDR3 sequence is CASSLSGTFYEQYF. The CDR3 DNA follows: TGTGCCAGCAGCCTAAGCGGGACCTTCTACGAGCAGTACTTC.

This chain uses TRBV6-5 with TRBJ1-6, with D unresolved. The length of the CDR3 is 16 residues. The V end lost 4 bases, the J end lost 4 bases, and 14 bases lay between the germline ends. CDR1 MNHEY and CDR2 SVGAGI come from the germline V gene. The CDR3 sequence is CASSSREPGYNSPLHF. CDR3 coding DNA: TGTGCCAGCAGTTCCCGAGAGCCGGGGTATAATTCACCCCTCCACTTT.

The chain carries TRBV24-1 and TRBJ2-2; 12 nucleotides match TRBD2. Germline V gives CDR1 KGHDR, CDR2 SFDVKD. V was clipped by 9 bases and J by 3 bases; unmatched bases: 4. The CDR3 length is 15 residues. The CDR3 protein is CATGASGGDTGELFF. As DNA, the CDR3 is TGTGCCACCGGGGCTAGCGGGGGGGACACCGGGGAGCTGTTTTTT.

The chain recombines TRBV20-1 with TRBJ1-2; D is uncertain. The V gene's germline CDR1 is DFQATT and CDR2 SNEGSKA (reference sequence). The CDR3 has 11 residues. With 5 bases removed from V and 8 bases from J, the gap between germline ends came to 12 bases. The CDR3 sequence is CSAYFSGGYTF. The CDR3 DNA reads TGCAGTGCTTACTTTTCGGGGGGCTACACCTTC.

This clone appeared a single time. J is TRBJ1-4 and V is TRBV6-5, with no clear D. Germline assignment: CDR1 MNHEY and CDR2 SVGAGI. This CDR3 region has 14 residues. The V end was cut by 2 bases, the J end by 6 bases, with 10 bases between. The CDR3 nucleotides read TGTGCCAGCAGTTACCACAGAAATCATGAAAAACTGTTTTTT. It is translated as CASSYHRNHEKLFF.

The rearrangement links TRBV7-2 to TRBJ2-3; the match to TRBD2 covers 15 bases. CDR1 SGHTA and CDR2 FQGNSA come from the germline V gene. This CDR3 region has 17 residues. The V gene end was trimmed by 0 bases and the J gene end by 5 bases; junction bases not matched to a gene: 3. In DNA form, the CDR3 reads TGTGCCAGCAGCTTAGCCGGGACTAGCGGGGGGCGAGATACGCAGTATTTT. It codes for CASSLAGTSGGRDTQYF.

The gene calls are TRBV7-2 and TRBJ1-6; D not resolved. The germline V gene encodes CDR1 SGHTA and CDR2 FQGNSA. Between the trimmed V and J ends, which lost 1 base and 8 bases, there was a span of 15 bases. CDR3 size: 16 residues. The CDR3 loop is CASSLGGPKMDSPLHF. DNA of the CDR3: TGTGCCAGCAGCTTAGGAGGTCCCAAGATGGATTCACCCCTCCACTTT.

The chain links TRBV5-1 to TRBJ1-4, with 7 bases fitting TRBD1. CDR1 is SGHRS, CDR2 YFSETQ, per germline. CDR3 length: 14 residues. V lost 4 bases and J lost 5; bases outside the gene matches: 5. CDR3 loop: CASSRTGVNEKLFF. The CDR3 nucleotides read TGCGCCAGCAGCCGGACAGGCGTAAATGAAAAACTGTTTTTT.

The CDR3 loop reads CASSPLFRQGAGTEAFF. In DNA form, the CDR3 reads TGTGCCAGCTCACCACTTTTCCGACAGGGGGCCGGCACTGAAGCTTTCTTT. This rearrangement joins TRBV18 to TRBJ1-1, with 10 bases identical to TRBD1. From germline, CDR1 is KGHSH and CDR2 LQKENI. The CDR3 is 17 amino acids. Trimming took 1 base from V and 4 from J; bases not matched to a gene: 9.

V gene TRBV5-1 combines with J gene TRBJ2-7; D is possibly TRBD1 (5 bases). This CDR3 spans 14 amino acids. The germline CDR1 and CDR2 sequences are SGHRS and YFSETQ. V gave up 1 base and J gave up 3 bases, with 11 bases separating them. The DNA for the CDR3 is TGCGCCAGCAGCTTGATTTCAGGGATCTACGAGCAGTACTTC. Protein product: CASSLISGIYEQYF.

This sequence joins TRBV12-3 or TRBV12-4 and TRBJ1-2; 7 positions agree with TRBD1. This CDR3 has 13 amino acids. Trimming cost V 7 bases and J 4 bases; bases outside gene matches: 6. The CDR3 sequence: CASTVTGSYGYTF. The CDR3 bases are TGTGCCAGCACCGTGACAGGGAGCTATGGCTACACCTTC.

The V and J genes are TRBV13 and TRBJ2-7; D unclear. Germline V gene lookup returns CDR1 PRHDT and CDR2 FYEKMQ (reference sequence). The germline V and J ends were trimmed by 2 bases and 5 bases, with 4 bases remaining between them. The CDR3 contains 11 residues. CDR3 bases: TGTGCCAGCAGCTTACGTAACGAGCAGTACTTC. As protein: CASSLRNEQYF.

This chain links TRBV4-1 with TRBJ2-5, with 12 bases lining up with TRBD2. Germline V gives CDR1 MGHRA, CDR2 YSYEKL. Unmatched junction bases numbered 8, after V lost 1 base and J lost 5 bases. The CDR3 totals 17 residues. DNA of the CDR3: TGCGCCAGCAGCCAAGGGTTACTAGCGGGGGGATCGGAGACCCAGTACTTC. Amino acids: CASSQGLLAGGSETQYF.

This sequence joins TRBV19 and TRBJ1-5, with D perhaps TRBD1 (5 bases). The CDR3 covers 17 residues. Germline CDR1 and CDR2: LNHDA and SQIVND (reference sequence). V was clipped by 4 bases and J by 4 bases, with 20 bases between them. CDR3 in DNA: TGTGCCAGTAGTACAGGAGGCCCGGGACTGAAGAATCAGCCCCAGCATTTT. Encoded protein: CASSTGGPGLKNQPQHF.

This chain links TRBV5-4 with TRBJ2-7; 8 positions match TRBD1. The J segment lost 1 base and the V segment lost 0 bases, leaving 3 bases of the junction unmatched. The CDR3 runs to 15 residues. CDR1 is SGHNT and CDR2 is YYREEE in the germline V gene (reference sequence). The CDR3 loop is CASSLGQGTSYEQYF. DNA for the CDR3: TGTGCCAGCAGCTTGGGACAGGGGACTTCCTACGAGCAGTACTTC.

This sequence joins TRBV18 and TRBJ1-2, with TRBD1 identical over 8 bases. V lost 0 bases and J lost 0; bases outside the gene matches: 3. Germline V gives CDR1 KGHSH, CDR2 LQKENI. This CDR3 has 16 amino acids. The CDR3 sequence: CASSPPGQATNYGYTF. DNA of the CDR3: TGTGCCAGCTCACCACCGGGACAGGCTACTAACTATGGCTACACCTTC.

A few counts support this clone. CDR3 DNA sequence: TGTGCCAGCAGCGTCCGGGCAGGGCAGTCACCCCTCCACTTT. Its translation: CASSVRAGQSPLHF. V and J are TRBV11-2 and TRBJ1-6; the D gene is possibly TRBD1 (5 bases). Trimming removed 5 bases at V and 10 bases at J, with 15 bases between. Germline CDR1 is SGHAT and CDR2 is FQNNGV. The CDR3 totals 14 residues.

The V and J genes are TRBV28 and TRBJ1-1, with D perhaps TRBD1 (6 bases). Deletions cut 6 bases from V and 2 bases from J, with 22 bases between. Germline CDR1 reads MDHEN; CDR2 reads SYDVKM. This CDR3 spans 17 amino acids. CDR3 bases: TGTGCCAGCAGCCTACTGTCCCCCTCAGGGGCCAACACTGAAGCTTTCTTT. This codes for CASSLLSPSGANTEAFF.

The V gene is TRBV3-1 (or the pseudogene TRBV3-2), the J gene TRBJ1-5; 10 positions agree with TRBD1. Trimming cost V 4 bases and J 6 bases; bases outside gene matches: 6. The CDR3 length is 15 residues. Germline-derived CDR1 and CDR2 are LGHDT and YNNKEL (reference sequence). CDR3 nucleotide sequence: TGTGCCAGCAGCCTCGGGACAGGGGATCGTCAGCCCCAGCATTTT. Amino acids: CASSLGTGDRQPQHF.